Described below is a single TCR beta chain sequence and its context. The length of the CDR3 is 13 residues. The V end lost 0 bases, the J end lost 6 bases, and 8 bases lay between the germline ends. Germline CDR1 and CDR2: WNHNN and SYGVQD (reference sequence). This entry comes from a study of Ad26.COV2.S vaccination and SARS-CoV-2 variants. The table came from immunoSEQ multiplex PCR; TCRdb's copy has only in-frame clones and leaves some out. The sample lists some 330,000 clones; 85% to 90% were seen once. Specified treatment: roughly 18 received Ad26.COV2.S at low or high dose, single or two shots; several received placebo; per-sample allocation not given. The samples date from day 63 after the first vaccine or placebo injection. An Ad26 vector carrying the Wuhan-strain SARS-CoV-2 spike served as the vaccine.

The chain carries TRBV10-1 and TRBJ1-2, with D perhaps TRBD1 (6 bases). The receptor was isolated from a person between 18 and 59 years old who received the Ad26.COV2.S COVID-19 vaccine or a placebo. This specimen was peripheral blood, taken in a trial of Ad26.COV2.S vaccine versus placebo. Here the CDR3 reads CASSESQGNGYTF. CDR3 nucleotide sequence: TGCGCCAGCAGTGAGTCTCAGGGGAATGGCTACACCTTC.